A selection of T cell receptor beta chains follows, all from one sample in a study of radiation and T cells in renal cell carcinoma. The data were produced by immunoSEQ multiplex PCR, yet TCRdb's version contains in-frame clones alone and is incomplete. The table lists under 20,000 clones, roughly 62% of them singletons. This sample comprised tumor tissue, obtained from a patient whose treatment included radiotherapy and nephrectomy. Source of these receptors: a woman aged 70-85 years with renal cell carcinoma. The CDR3 runs from the conserved cysteine through the conserved F or W. The order of the fields is J gene, V gene, D gene, clone size, CDR3 DNA, CDR3 protein. The D gene is left open where the match is weak. Expanded clones are given a class, and other clones once, few, many or no size at all.

TRBJ1-1	TRBV7-6	TRBD1	few	TGTGCCAGCAGCTTAGGAGGGTGGTTAAACAGGGGAGGCACTGAAGCTTTCTTT	CASSLGGWLNRGGTEAFF
TRBJ2-7	TRBV7-2	NA	once	TGTGCCAGCAGCTTATTACAGGTGAAGACCTACGAGCAGTACTTC	CASSLLQVKTYEQYF
TRBJ2-7	TRBV5-4	NA	NA	TGTGCCAGCAGCTATTTAGGGAGCTCCTACGAGCAGTACTTC	CASSYLGSSYEQYF
TRBJ2-5	TRBV11-3	NA	once	TGTGCCAGCAGCCCCAGGGTGGCGGCCCAAGAGACCCAGTACTTC	CASSPRVAAQETQYF
TRBJ2-1	TRBV5-1	NA	NA	TGCGCCAGCAGCTTGGGGGGCGGGGAAAGCTACAATGAGCAGTTCTTC	CASSLGGGESYNEQFF
TRBJ1-2	TRBV7-9	NA	few	TGTGCCAGCAGCTTCACCGGGACACCGGCTAACTATGGCTACACCTTC	CASSFTGTPANYGYTF
TRBJ2-3	TRBV30	NA	NA	TGTGCCTGGGGACAATTTAGCACAGATACGCAGTATTTT	CAWGQFSTDTQYF
TRBJ1-1	TRBV2	NA	NA	TGTGCCAGCAGTGAGTGGCAGAACACTGAAGCTTTCTTT	CASSEWQNTEAFF
TRBJ2-7	TRBV27	NA	NA	TGTGCCAGCAACCTCACTTCGCGAGCTGACTCCTACGAGCAGTACTTC	CASNLTSRADSYEQYF
TRBJ1-3	TRBV7-9	TRBD1	few	TGTGCCAGCAGCCTAGGACAGGCTGGAAACACCATATATTTT	CASSLGQAGNTIYF
TRBJ2-7	TRBV19	TRBD1	few	TGTGCCAGTAGTATCGAAGGGACAGCTGCCTATAAGCAGTACTTC	CASSIEGTAAYKQYF
TRBJ2-2	TRBV19	TRBD1	NA	TGTGCCACCAGGGGACAGGGGTTCACCGGGGAGCTGTTTTTT	CATRGQGFTGELFF
TRBJ1-3	TRBV5-1	TRBD1	NA	TGCGCCAGCAGCTTAACAGGGGGCCCCATCTCTGGAAACACCATATATTTT	CASSLTGGPISGNTIYF
TRBJ1-2	TRBV7-2	NA	NA	TGTGCCAGCAGCTCACAACCCCGGGCCCAGGGGGGCTACACCTTC	CASSSQPRAQGGYTF
TRBJ1-1	TRBV30	TRBD1	NA	TGTGCCTGGAGTAGGGGGCGTGAAGCTTTCTTT	CAWSRGREAFF
TRBJ1-6	TRBV27	NA	NA	TGTGCCAGCAGTTTATTGTCGAGCTCCTATAATTCACCCCTCCACTTT	CASSLLSSSYNSPLHF
TRBJ2-1	TRBV7-2	NA	once	TGTGCCAGCAGCCCGGACAATCGGGGGAATGAGCAGTTCTTC	CASSPDNRGNEQFF